A selection of T cell receptor beta chains follows, all from one sample in a study of cytomegalovirus exposure and HLA in healthy donors. TCRdb's copy holds only in-frame clones and misses some; the assay was immunoSEQ multiplex PCR. Of some 150,000 clones listed, approximately 75% are singletons. The material sequenced was PBMCs. Receptors were obtained from a young man in good health and CMV-seronegative. Both conserved end residues are part of each CDR3. The D gene is left open where the match is weak. Some rows have no size entry. The others give once, few or many, or a class for an expanded clone.

TRBD1	17	TRBJ1-5	NA	TRBV19	TGTGCCAGTAGTGCCTACCACCGGGACAGAAGCAATCAGCCCCAGCATTTT	CASSAYHRDRSNQPQHF
NA	15	TRBJ1-1	NA	TRBV5-1	TGCGCCAGCAGCGGAACGGGAGAAACTGTGGGTGAAGCTTTCTTT	CASSGTGETVGEAFF
TRBD1	14	TRBJ2-3	NA	TRBV2	TGTGCCAGCAGAGGGGACAGAGGCACAGATACGCAGTATTTT	CASRGDRGTDTQYF
NA	14	TRBJ1-4	NA	TRBV5-4	TGTGCCAGCAGCGACGGGGCAACTAATGAAAAACTGTTTTTT	CASSDGATNEKLFF
NA	13	TRBJ2-7	NA	TRBV6-1	TGTGCCAGCAGTCATCCAGGGTACTACGAGCAGTACTTC	CASSHPGYYEQYF
NA	12	TRBJ2-7	NA	TRBV25-1	TGTGCCAGCAGTGACGACAGCTACGAGCAGTACTTC	CASSDDSYEQYF
NA	17	TRBJ1-2	few	TRBV10-3	TGTGCCATCAGTGATCCAATATCTTCGGACAGCAACTATGGCTACACCTTC	CAISDPISSDSNYGYTF
NA	19	TRBJ1-2	NA	TRBV30	TGTGCCTGGACCCTCAAAGGAAAACGAGGGGGGGACTACCAATTCGGGTACACCTTC	CAWTLKGKRGGDYQFGYTF
TRBD1	13	TRBJ1-2	NA	TRBV7-9	TGTGCCAGCAGCGGACAGGAGAACTATGGCTACACCTTC	CASSGQENYGYTF
NA	15	TRBJ1-5	once	TRBV27	TGTGCCAGCAGTTTGAGCCGGGTGGGCAATCAGCCCCAGCATTTT	CASSLSRVGNQPQHF
NA	14	TRBJ1-2	NA	TRBV6-5	TGTGCCAGCAGGCGGGGGGGGGCGACCTATGGCTACACCTTC	CASRRGGATYGYTF
TRBD1	17	TRBJ2-2	NA	TRBV18	TGTGCCAGCTCACCAACCGGGACAGGGGCTAACACCGGGGAGCTGTTTTTT	CASSPTGTGANTGELFF
NA	17	TRBJ2-5	NA	TRBV7-9	TGTGCCAGCAGCTTAGCTTTAGTGGCCAGGGTCCGGGAGACCCAGTACTTC	CASSLALVARVRETQYF
TRBD2	13	TRBJ2-3	few	TRBV7-2	TGTGCCAGCAGCCCCGGGGGGACAGATACGCAGTATTTT	CASSPGGTDTQYF
TRBD1	15	TRBJ2-7	NA	TRBV19	TGTGCCAGTAGTATCCGGACAGGGCACTCCTACGAGCAGTACTTC	CASSIRTGHSYEQYF
TRBD2	18	TRBJ2-3	NA	TRBV5-4	TGTGCCAGCAGCGACGCTCGTTTGACTAGCGGGGGCACAGATACGCAGTATTTT	CASSDARLTSGGTDTQYF
TRBD1	14	TRBJ2-1	NA	TRBV4-3	TGCGCCAGCTCCCGGGGACAGACCTACAATGAGCAGTTCTTC	CASSRGQTYNEQFF
NA	15	TRBJ1-2	NA	TRBV15	TGTGCCACCAGCAGAGATCAGACGGAGCCCTGGGGCTACACCTTC	CATSRDQTEPWGYTF
TRBD1	15	TRBJ1-2	NA	TRBV9	TGTGCCAGCTTCACTCCCGGGACAGGGGATTATGGCTACACCTTC	CASFTPGTGDYGYTF
NA	15	TRBJ2-2	NA	TRBV5-5	TGTGCCAGCAGCTTGGGCAGGGTGAACACCGGGGAGCTGTTTTTT	CASSLGRVNTGELFF
TRBD1	14	TRBJ2-2	NA	TRBV7-3	TGTGCCAGCAGCGCCACAGGGGACACCGGGGAGCTGTTTTTT	CASSATGDTGELFF
NA	14	TRBJ2-3	NA	TRBV4-1	TGCGCCAGCAGCTCTTGGCCTAGCACAGATACGCAGTATTTT	CASSSWPSTDTQYF
TRBD2	19	TRBJ2-1	NA	TRBV2	TGTGCCAGCAGTGAGGCAAGGGGACTAGCAGGGGCCGGGGGGAATGAGCAGTTCTTC	CASSEARGLAGAGGNEQFF
TRBD1	15	TRBJ1-1	NA	TRBV2	TGTGCCAGCAGTCCGGGACAGGGGAGTTTGGATGAAGCTTTCTTT	CASSPGQGSLDEAFF
NA	12	TRBJ2-7	NA	TRBV2	TGTGCCAGCGGGGGCAGGGACTACGAGCAGTACTTC	CASGGRDYEQYF
NA	12	TRBJ2-7	NA	TRBV2	TGTGCCAGCAGTGTACGGGGCTACGAGCAGTACTTC	CASSVRGYEQYF
NA	17	TRBJ2-3	NA	TRBV19	TGTGCCAGTAGTATAGATCTCTGGGTTGAGGGCACAGATACGCAGTATTTT	CASSIDLWVEGTDTQYF
NA	15	TRBJ2-7	NA	TRBV4-2	TGTGCCAGCAGCCATAATCGGGGGAGCTCCTACGAGCAGTACTTC	CASSHNRGSSYEQYF
TRBD1	18	TRBJ1-6	NA	TRBV11-2	TGTGCCAGCAGCAGAGGGACAGGTTCTTACATCTATAATTCACCCCTCCACTTT	CASSRGTGSYIYNSPLHF
NA	15	TRBJ1-4	NA	TRBV5-5	TGTGCCAGCAGCTTGACCCCAGCAACTAATGAAAAACTGTTTTTT	CASSLTPATNEKLFF
NA	12	TRBJ2-7	NA	TRBV7-9	TGTGCCAGCAGCCCCCGGGACTACGAGCAGTACTTC	CASSPRDYEQYF
NA	13	TRBJ2-1	few	TRBV27	TGTGCCAGCAGCCAAGGGGTTGGGCATGAGCAGTTCTTC	CASSQGVGHEQFF
TRBD1	15	TRBJ1-1	NA	TRBV4-2	TGTGCCAGCAGCCAAGATCAGGGGGCTGGCACTGAAGCTTTCTTT	CASSQDQGAGTEAFF
TRBD1	13	TRBJ1-1	NA	TRBV6-1	TGTGCCAGCAGGTACAGGGGAGGAACTGAAGCTTTCTTT	CASRYRGGTEAFF
NA	13	TRBJ1-2	NA	TRBV6-5	TGTGCCAGCAGCCTACAGGGCAACTATGGCTACACCTTC	CASSLQGNYGYTF
TRBD1	16	TRBJ2-1	NA	TRBV6-6	TGTGCCAGCAGCTCCGACCGGGACAGGGTGCTTTTTGAGCAGTTCTTC	CASSSDRDRVLFEQFF
TRBD1	15	TRBJ1-4	NA	TRBV6-5	TGTGCCAGCAGTTCAGCCGGGACAGCCGAAGAAAAACTGTTTTTT	CASSSAGTAEEKLFF
NA	13	TRBJ1-2	few	TRBV2	TGTGCCAGCAGTCCCGGGGGATACTATGGCTACACCTTC	CASSPGGYYGYTF
TRBD1	14	TRBJ2-5	NA	TRBV19	TGTGCCAGTAGTAAGGGGGCCGCCGGGGAGACCCAGTACTTC	CASSKGAAGETQYF
NA	16	TRBJ2-1	NA	TRBV10-1	TGCGCCAGCAGTGAGGGGGGCGCCGATGGAATCAATGAGCAGTTCTTC	CASSEGGADGINEQFF
TRBD1	14	TRBJ1-1	NA	TRBV5-4	TGTGCCAGCAGCTCGCTGGGACAGGGCCTAGGAGCTTTCTTT	CASSSLGQGLGAFF
NA	13	TRBJ2-1	NA	TRBV19	TGTGCCAGCTGCTCGACAGTCTTGGAGGAGCAGTTCTTC	CASCSTVLEEQFF
TRBD1	16	TRBJ1-4	once	TRBV2	TGTGCCAGCAGTGCAGACGGAGGGGGCACTAATGAAAAACTGTTTTTT	CASSADGGGTNEKLFF
TRBD1	12	TRBJ1-5	NA	TRBV19	TGTGCCAGTAACCCCGGGACAGGTCCCCAGCATTTT	CASNPGTGPQHF
NA	12	TRBJ1-1	NA	TRBV6-6	TGTGCCAGCAGTTACGGAGGCACTGAAGCTTTCTTT	CASSYGGTEAFF
NA	16	TRBJ1-6	NA	TRBV19	TGTGCCAGTAGTATTGGGACGGGAGCCTATAATTCACCCCTCCACTTT	CASSIGTGAYNSPLHF
NA	22	TRBJ2-1	NA	TRBV19	TGTGCCGCTGCTCCGGGGAGGGGGTCCCAGTTCTATACCGTTATCTCCTACAATGAGCAGTTCTTC	CAAAPGRGSQFYTVISYNEQFF
TRBD2	17	TRBJ2-2	NA	TRBV7-9	TGTGCCAGCAGCTTCTCGGCGGGGGGGCTGGACACCGGGGAGCTGTTTTTT	CASSFSAGGLDTGELFF
TRBD1	16	TRBJ2-2	NA	TRBV2	TGTGCCAGCAGCCATCCGGGACAGGGGAACACCGGGGAGCTGTTTTTT	CASSHPGQGNTGELFF
NA	14	TRBJ1-4	NA	TRBV10-2	TGCGCCAGCTCTGGACAGACAACTAATGAAAAACTGTTTTTT	CASSGQTTNEKLFF
NA	14	TRBJ2-2	NA	TRBV7-2	TGTGCCAGCAGTCAAGGGGTGAACACCGGGGAGCTGTTTTTT	CASSQGVNTGELFF
TRBD1	15	TRBJ1-1	NA	TRBV9	TGTGCCAGCAGCAAAAGACAGGGAGTGAGAGCTGAAGCTTTCTTT	CASSKRQGVRAEAFF
TRBD1	17	TRBJ2-3	few	TRBV27	TGTGCCAGCAGTCCCTTCGGAACAGGGGTCAACACAGATACGCAGTATTTT	CASSPFGTGVNTDTQYF
TRBD1	12	TRBJ1-2	few	TRBV29-1	TGCAGCGTTATACAGGGGGCGGATGGCTACACCTTC	CSVIQGADGYTF
NA	14	TRBJ2-2	NA	TRBV11-3	TGTGCCAGCAGCAGCAGGGGGGAGACCGGGGAGCTGTTTTTT	CASSSRGETGELFF
NA	14	TRBJ2-2	few	TRBV5-1	TGCGCCAGCAGCACAGGGCAGAACACCGGGGAGCTGTTTTTT	CASSTGQNTGELFF